Sequencing of this T cell receptor (beta chain) was carried out in a study of radiotherapy plus CTLA-4 blockade in lung cancer. This table comes from immunoSEQ multiplex PCR, and its TCRdb copy is limited to in-frame clones, with some not included. In the table there are about 98,000 clones, about 81% of which are singletons. This CDR3 region has 14 residues. The germline gives CDR1 MNHEY, CDR2 SMNVEV (reference sequence). The junction had 4 bases not matched to a gene; V was cut back by 5 bases and J by 2 bases. J is TRBJ1-2 and V is TRBV27, with TRBD1 identical over 8 bases. This clonotype originated in a human donor with non-small cell lung cancer who had a partial response to radiotherapy plus ipilimumab. Sequenced material: peripheral blood, taken from a patient treated with radiotherapy plus ipilimumab. The CDR3 nucleotides are TGTGCCAGCAGTAGGGACAGGAGAAACTATGGCTACACCTTC. Its translation: CASSRDRRNYGYTF.